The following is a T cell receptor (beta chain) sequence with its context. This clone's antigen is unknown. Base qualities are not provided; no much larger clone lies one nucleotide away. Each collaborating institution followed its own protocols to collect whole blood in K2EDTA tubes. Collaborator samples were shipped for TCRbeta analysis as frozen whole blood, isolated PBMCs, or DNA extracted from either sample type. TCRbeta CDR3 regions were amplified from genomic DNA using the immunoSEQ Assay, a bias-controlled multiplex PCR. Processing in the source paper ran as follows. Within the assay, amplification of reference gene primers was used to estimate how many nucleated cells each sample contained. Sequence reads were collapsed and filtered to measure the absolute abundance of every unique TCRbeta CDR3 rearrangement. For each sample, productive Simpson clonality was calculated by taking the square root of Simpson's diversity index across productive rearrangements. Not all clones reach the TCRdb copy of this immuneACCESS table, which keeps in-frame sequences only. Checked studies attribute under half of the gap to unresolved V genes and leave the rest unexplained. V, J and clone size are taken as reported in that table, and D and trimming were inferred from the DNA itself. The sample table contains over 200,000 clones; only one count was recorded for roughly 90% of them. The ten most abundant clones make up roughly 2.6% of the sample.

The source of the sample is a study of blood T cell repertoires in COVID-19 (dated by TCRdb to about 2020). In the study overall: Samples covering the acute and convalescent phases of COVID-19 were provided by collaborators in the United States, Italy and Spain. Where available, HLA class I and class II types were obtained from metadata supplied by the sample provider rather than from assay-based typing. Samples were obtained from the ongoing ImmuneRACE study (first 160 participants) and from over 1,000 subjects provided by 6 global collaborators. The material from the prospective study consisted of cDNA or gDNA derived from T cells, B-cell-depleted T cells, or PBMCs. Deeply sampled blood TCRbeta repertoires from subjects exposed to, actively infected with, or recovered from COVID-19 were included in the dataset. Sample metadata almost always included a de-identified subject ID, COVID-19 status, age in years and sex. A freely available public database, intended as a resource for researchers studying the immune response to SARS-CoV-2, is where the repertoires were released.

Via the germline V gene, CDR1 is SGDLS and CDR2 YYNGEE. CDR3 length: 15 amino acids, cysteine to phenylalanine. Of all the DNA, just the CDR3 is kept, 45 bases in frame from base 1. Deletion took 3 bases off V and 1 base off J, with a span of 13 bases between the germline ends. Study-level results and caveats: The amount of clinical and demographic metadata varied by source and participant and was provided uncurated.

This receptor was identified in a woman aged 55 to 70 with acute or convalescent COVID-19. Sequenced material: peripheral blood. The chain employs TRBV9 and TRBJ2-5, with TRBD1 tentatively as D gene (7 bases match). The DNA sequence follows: TGTGCCAGCAGCGCCGGAGGGGACAGCCAAGAGACCCAGTACTTC. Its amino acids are CASSAGGDSQETQYF.